These 32 T cell receptor beta chains were sequenced from one sample in a study of graft-versus-host responses after intestinal transplantation. The method was immunoSEQ multiplex PCR; TCRdb's version includes in-frame clones alone and lacks a portion of them. Of around 89,000 clones in the sample, around 90% were seen once. Their antigen targets remain unknown. The material was unstimulated CD8+ T cells sorted from spleen or lymph node cells, obtained before transplant. Receptors were obtained from a human donor who was the organ donor for an intestinal transplant.

The V gene is TRBV11-2, the J gene TRBJ2-1; D is uncertain. In germline, CDR1 is SGHAT, CDR2 FQNNGV. The CDR3 covers 15 residues. The ends were cut back, 0 bases at V and 8 bases at J, with 14 bases in the middle. CDR3 sequence: CASSLEARPSDEQFF. The DNA for the CDR3 is TGTGCCAGCAGCTTAGAGGCCAGGCCGTCTGATGAGCAGTTCTTC.

The chain employs TRBV5-6 and TRBJ1-6; D call uncertain. Trimming cost V 4 bases and J 0 bases, with 14 bases left between them. There are 17 residues in the CDR3. The V gene's germline CDR1 is SGHDT and CDR2 YYEEEE. Here the CDR3 reads CASSLERQSSYNSPLHF. The CDR3 DNA reads TGTGCCAGCAGCCTAGAGCGCCAGAGCTCCTATAATTCACCCCTCCACTTT.

V is TRBV4-1 and J is TRBJ2-5; tentative D call: TRBD1 (5 bases). With 1 base removed from V and 5 bases from J, the gap between germline ends came to 11 bases. CDR3 length equals 14 residues. Germline V gives CDR1 MGHRA, CDR2 YSYEKL. The CDR3 loop reads CASSQVLGDETQYF. CDR3 sequence (DNA): TGCGCCAGCAGCCAAGTCTTAGGGGATGAGACCCAGTACTTC.

The chain links TRBV27 to TRBJ2-2; D is uncertain. Germline V lookup: CDR1 MNHEY, CDR2 SMNVEV (reference sequence). This CDR3 is 14 amino acids long. The V end lost 1 base, the J end lost 6 bases, and 9 bases lay between the germline ends. In DNA form, the CDR3 reads TGTGCCAGCAGTTTATACGGCGGCCCCGGGGAGCTGTTTTTT. Protein sequence: CASSLYGGPGELFF.

The rearrangement uses TRBV27 and TRBJ2-2, with D uncertain. Per the germline V gene, CDR1 is MNHEY and CDR2 is SMNVEV (reference sequence). CDR3 size: 13 residues. V was shortened by 2 bases and J by 3 bases, with 4 bases between the two germline ends. CDR3 residues: CASSLPDTGELFF. CDR3 nucleotides: TGTGCCAGCAGTTTACCCGACACCGGGGAGCTGTTTTTT.

The J gene is TRBJ2-7, the V gene TRBV9; TRBD1 is a possible D gene (6 bases). This CDR3 spans 16 amino acids. The V and J ends lost 3 bases and 2 bases respectively, with 18 bases between them. The germline V gene has CDR1 SGDLS and CDR2 YYNGEE. The CDR3: CASSDGVVGAPYEQYF. DNA of the CDR3: TGTGCCAGCAGCGATGGGGTGGTGGGGGCCCCCTACGAGCAGTACTTC.

The rearrangement uses TRBV6-5 and TRBJ2-2; 7 bases match TRBD1. V trimming: 2 bases; J trimming: 1 base; junction bases outside the gene matches: 1. CDR3 length: 15 amino acids. Germline V lookup: CDR1 MNHEY, CDR2 SVGAGI. DNA for the CDR3: TGTGCCAGCAGTTACGGGACAGTGAACACCGGGGAGCTGTTTTTT. As protein: CASSYGTVNTGELFF.

This chain links TRBV4-1 with TRBJ1-1; D remains unclear. V dropped 1 base and J dropped 3 bases, with 9 bases sitting between them. The CDR3 loop spans 14 amino acids. Germline loops: CDR1 MGHRA, CDR2 YSYEKL. CDR3 amino acids: CASSQGVRDTEAFF. DNA for the CDR3: TGCGCCAGCAGCCAAGGGGTCCGGGACACTGAAGCTTTCTTT.

This clone is a singleton in its sample. The rearrangement joins TRBV18 to TRBJ1-1, with TRBD1 identical over 7 bases. This CDR3 comprises 15 residues. Trimming at V came to 4 bases and at J to 4 bases, leaving 9 bases not matched to a gene. Germline V gene lookup returns CDR1 KGHSH and CDR2 LQKENI. The CDR3, as DNA: TGTGCCAGCTCACGACCAGACAGGGTATTCACTGAAGCTTTCTTT. Translated: CASSRPDRVFTEAFF.

This chain connects TRBV11-2 to TRBJ2-3; 9 nucleotides align to TRBD2. This CDR3 has 15 amino acids. Germline trimming cut 8 bases from V and 9 bases from J; bases unmatched to any gene: 15. From germline, CDR1 is SGHAT and CDR2 FQNNGV. The CDR3 DNA sequence: TGTGCCAGCTTAACCGTGCGGGGGGGCTCGGACACGCAGTATTTT. Protein: CASLTVRGGSDTQYF.

This clone was seen only once. This chain uses TRBV9 with TRBJ2-2; D ambiguous. The germline gives CDR1 SGDLS, CDR2 YYNGEE. CDR3 length: 14 amino acids. Deletions cut 2 bases from V and 1 base from J, with 6 bases between. The CDR3 loop is CASSVDWNTGELFF. Written as DNA, the CDR3 is TGTGCCAGCAGCGTCGACTGGAACACCGGGGAGCTGTTTTTT.

As DNA, the CDR3 is TGTGCCAGCAGCCCAGATCCTGAACCCTACGAGCAGTACTTC. This sequence encodes CASSPDPEPYEQYF. This chain uses TRBV9 with TRBJ2-7; D unresolved. Trimming took off 4 bases at V and 2 bases at J, with 13 bases between the two ends. The CDR3 spans 14 residues. CDR1 and CDR2 from the germline V gene are SGDLS and YYNGEE.

V usage is TRBV21-1 and J usage is TRBJ1-1. TRBV21-1 is recorded as a pseudogene. The CDR3 runs 14 residues. As DNA, the CDR3 is TGTGCCAGCAGCAAACGGGGGGCGCGCCCTGAAGCTTTCTTT. Translating gives CASSKRGARPEAFF.

The gene calls are TRBV7-9 and TRBJ2-6; 7 bases match TRBD1. The CDR3 runs 16 residues. Germline CDR1 reads SEHNR; CDR2 reads FQNEAQ (reference sequence). V lost 5 bases, J lost 4 bases, and 8 bases stayed unmatched. The chain's CDR3 is CASSPRQGTGANVLTF. The CDR3 DNA reads TGTGCCAGCAGCCCCCGACAGGGTACAGGGGCCAACGTCCTGACTTTC.

This clone has a handful of counts. The V and J genes are TRBV19 and TRBJ1-2; D is ambiguous. V was clipped by 0 bases and J by 4 bases, with 6 bases between them. CDR3 length: 13 amino acids. Looked up from germline, CDR1 is LNHDA and CDR2 is SQIVND (reference sequence). The DNA for the CDR3 is TGTGCCAGTAGTATAGACAGATCCTATGGCTACACCTTC. The encoded protein is CASSIDRSYGYTF.

The V gene is TRBV7-6, the J gene TRBJ2-2; unclear D gene. Germline loops: CDR1 SGHVS, CDR2 FNYEAQ. The CDR3 spans 13 residues. The V end was cut by 6 bases, the J end by 6 bases, with 11 bases between. The CDR3 sequence is CASSPRGPGELFF. The CDR3 coding sequence is TGTGCCAGCAGTCCTAGAGGCCCCGGGGAGCTGTTTTTT.

The chain has TRBV18 and TRBJ2-1; 10 bases map to TRBD2. CDR3 length equals 17 residues. Trimming at V came to 5 bases and at J to 7 bases, leaving 14 bases not matched to a gene. Germline V lookup: CDR1 KGHSH, CDR2 LQKENI. Written as DNA, the CDR3 is TGTGCCAGCTCAGCGCCTTGGCAAGCGGGGGGGCATAATGAGCAGTTCTTC. It codes for CASSAPWQAGGHNEQFF.

This clone came up once. The chain links TRBV7-3 to TRBJ2-3; TRBD2 aligns across 10 bases. The V gene's germline CDR1 is SGHTA and CDR2 FQGTGA. CDR3 length: 16 amino acids. V dropped 4 bases and J dropped 5; count of bases not matched to a gene: 9. CDR3 coding DNA: TGTGCCAGCAGCTCCAAAGCGGGGGGGCTAGAAGATACGCAGTATTTT. It specifies CASSSKAGGLEDTQYF.

The chain is built from TRBV27 and TRBJ2-1, with 8 bases fitting TRBD1. V was clipped by 5 bases and J by 2 bases; unmatched bases: 5. Per the germline V gene, CDR1 is MNHEY and CDR2 is SMNVEV (reference sequence). This CDR3 has 15 amino acids. The CDR3 region has the DNA TGTGCCAGCAGTCTCGGGACAGGTCCCTACAATGAGCAGTTCTTC. Protein: CASSLGTGPYNEQFF.

This clone was found once. V is TRBV28 and J is TRBJ1-2, with TRBD1 identical over 8 bases. Germline V gene data show CDR1 as MDHEN and CDR2 as SYDVKM. This CDR3 is built from 15 residues. With 2 bases clipped from V and 6 bases from J, the junction kept 8 bases outside the gene matches. The CDR3, as DNA: TGTGCCAGCAGTTTAGTTCGGGACAGGCACGATGGCTACACCTTC. It yields the protein CASSLVRDRHDGYTF.

This chain links TRBV19 with TRBJ2-3; 12 bases are a match to TRBD2. The CDR3 length is 16 residues. Trimming removed 4 bases from V and 3 bases from J; junction bases left unmatched: 5. Germline CDR1 LNHDA, CDR2 SQIVND (reference sequence). The CDR3 coding sequence is TGTGCCAGTAGTACCTTCGGACTAGCGGGAACAGATACGCAGTATTTT. Residues: CASSTFGLAGTDTQYF.

V gene TRBV6-1 combines with J gene TRBJ2-2; the D gene is possibly TRBD2 (5 bases). Germline V gene sequence: CDR1 MNHNS, CDR2 SASEGT. CDR3 size: 14 residues. With 6 bases removed from V and 2 bases from J, the gap between germline ends came to 10 bases. As DNA, the CDR3 is TGTGCCAGCAGCGTGGGAGTAAACACCGGGGAGCTGTTTTTT. Protein sequence: CASSVGVNTGELFF.

The chain couples TRBV15 to TRBJ1-5; D possibly corresponds to TRBD1 (6 bases). Trimming cost V 5 bases and J 6 bases, with 17 bases left between them. The CDR3 totals 15 residues. From germline, CDR1 is LNHNV and CDR2 YYDKDF (reference sequence). The CDR3 DNA follows: TGTGCCACCAGCTCGGACAGAAGAGGAATTCAGCCCCAGCATTTT. Its protein product is CATSSDRRGIQPQHF.

V and J are TRBV11-2 and TRBJ2-2; TRBD2 is a possible D gene (6 bases). Looked up from germline, CDR1 is SGHAT and CDR2 is FQNNGV. The CDR3 spans 15 residues. Trimming left V 1 base short and J 6 bases short, with 12 bases between. The CDR3 region is CASSLGFGGAGELFF. The CDR3, as DNA: TGTGCCAGCAGCTTAGGTTTCGGGGGAGCCGGGGAGCTGTTTTTT. The full variable domain, completed using reference TRBV11-2 and TRBJ2-2, is EAGVAQSPRYKIIEKRQSVAFWCNPISGHATLYWYQQILGQGPKLLIQFQNNGVVDDSQLPKDRFSAERLKGVDSTLKIQPAKLEDSAVYLCASSLGFGGAGELFFGEGSRLTVL.

This chain uses TRBV27 with TRBJ2-5; D uncertain. The J call is uncertain, as TRBJ2-7 better fits the DNA end. The CDR3 spans 13 residues. Germline V gene data show CDR1 as MNHEY and CDR2 as SMNVEV (reference sequence). CDR3 DNA sequence: TGTGCCAGCTCCTATAGAGCACCCTACGAGCAGTACTTC. The encoded protein is CASSYRAPYEQYF.

The chain uses TRBV27 and TRBJ1-5, with D unresolved. The CDR3 runs 14 residues. Germline lookup yields CDR1 MNHEY and CDR2 SMNVEV (reference sequence). Trimming cost V 4 bases and J 0 bases, with 7 bases left between them. The CDR3 nucleotides read TGTGCCAGCAGTTCCCCGTATAGCAATCAGCCCCAGCATTTT. Protein product: CASSSPYSNQPQHF.

This clone was seen a single time. V is TRBV6-4 and J is TRBJ2-5; 10 bases line up with TRBD1. The CDR3 spans 16 residues. CDR1 is MRHNA and CDR2 is SNTAGT in the germline V gene. V was clipped by 3 bases and J by 5 bases; unmatched bases: 9. The CDR3 spells CASSEWLGQGYETQYF. CDR3 nucleotide sequence: TGTGCCAGCAGTGAATGGCTGGGACAGGGGTATGAGACCCAGTACTTC.

The V and J genes are TRBV11-2 and TRBJ2-5, with a weak D call TRBD2 (6 bases). The germline V gene has CDR1 SGHAT and CDR2 FQNNGV. The CDR3 consists of 13 residues. The V end lost 4 bases, the J end lost 2 bases, and 8 bases lay between the germline ends. In nucleotides, the CDR3 is TGTGCCAGCAGCTCGGGACTTCAAGAGACCCAGTACTTC. Translated: CASSSGLQETQYF.

The rearrangement joins TRBV27 to TRBJ2-7, with 8 bases matching TRBD2. The J segment lost 5 bases and the V segment lost 5 bases, leaving 11 bases of the junction unmatched. The CDR3 totals 15 residues. CDR1 is MNHEY and CDR2 is SMNVEV in the germline V gene (reference sequence). CDR3 in DNA: TGTGCCAGCAGTGGACATGGGTGGCGGGGGGACGAGCAGTACTTC. It translates to CASSGHGWRGDEQYF.

This chain connects TRBV9 to TRBJ2-1; D gene ambiguous. This CDR3 comprises 14 residues. The germline CDR1 and CDR2 sequences are SGDLS and YYNGEE. V was trimmed by 0 bases and J by 0 bases, leaving 4 bases between them. The chain's CDR3 is CASSVDSSYNEQFF. The DNA of the CDR3 is TGTGCCAGCAGCGTAGACAGCTCCTACAATGAGCAGTTCTTC.

V gene TRBV30 combines with J gene TRBJ2-7, with 9 bases that match TRBD2. V shed 4 bases and J 3 bases; nucleotides not matched to a gene: 16. The CDR3 has 17 amino acids. Germline CDR1 is GTSNPN and CDR2 is SVGIG (reference sequence). The CDR3, as DNA: TGTGCCTGGAAAAAACCGCAAAAGGAGCGGGGGGACTACGAGCAGTACTTC. It codes for CAWKKPQKERGDYEQYF.

The chain joins TRBV7-2 to TRBJ2-1; 8 positions match TRBD2. The CDR3 is 16 residues long. Germline CDR1 is SGHTA and CDR2 is FQGNSA. The trim removed 1 base at V and 4 bases at J, leaving 6 bases unmatched. CDR3 residues: CASSLGRGALYNEQFF. The CDR3 DNA reads as TGTGCCAGCAGCTTAGGGCGGGGGGCGCTTTACAATGAGCAGTTCTTC.